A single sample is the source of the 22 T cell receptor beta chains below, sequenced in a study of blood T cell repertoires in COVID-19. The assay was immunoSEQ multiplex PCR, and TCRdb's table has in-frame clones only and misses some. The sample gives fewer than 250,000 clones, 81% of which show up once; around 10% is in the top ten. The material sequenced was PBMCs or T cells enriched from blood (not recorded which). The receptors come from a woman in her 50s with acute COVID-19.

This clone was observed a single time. As DNA, the CDR3 is TGTGCCAGCAGCCCTAGCCTCGGGGGAACTGAAGCTTTCTTT. It codes for CASSPSLGGTEAFF. V gene TRBV7-2 combines with J gene TRBJ1-1, with D maybe TRBD1 (5 bases). CDR1 and CDR2 (germline): SGHTA, FQGNSA. The V end lost 5 bases, the J end lost 5 bases, and 15 bases lay between the germline ends. This CDR3 has 14 amino acids.

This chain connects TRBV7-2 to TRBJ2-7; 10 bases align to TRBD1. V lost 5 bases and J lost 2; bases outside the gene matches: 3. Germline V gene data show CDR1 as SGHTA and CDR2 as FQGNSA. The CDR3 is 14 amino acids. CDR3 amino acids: CASSQDRGAYEQYF. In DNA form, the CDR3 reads TGTGCCAGCAGCCAGGACAGGGGGGCCTACGAGCAGTACTTC.

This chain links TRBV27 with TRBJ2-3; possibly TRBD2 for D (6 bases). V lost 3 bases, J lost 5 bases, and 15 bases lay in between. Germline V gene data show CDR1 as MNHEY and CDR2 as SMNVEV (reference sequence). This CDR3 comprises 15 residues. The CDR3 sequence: CASSFYRRDLDTQYF. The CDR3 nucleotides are TGTGCCAGCAGTTTCTATCGGCGGGACCTAGATACGCAGTATTTT.

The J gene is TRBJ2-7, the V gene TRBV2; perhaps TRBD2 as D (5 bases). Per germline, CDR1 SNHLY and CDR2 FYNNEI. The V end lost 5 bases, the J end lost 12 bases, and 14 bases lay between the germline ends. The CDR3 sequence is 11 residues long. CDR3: CASSFWEQRYF. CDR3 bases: TGTGCCAGCAGTTTTTGGGAGCAACGGTACTTC.

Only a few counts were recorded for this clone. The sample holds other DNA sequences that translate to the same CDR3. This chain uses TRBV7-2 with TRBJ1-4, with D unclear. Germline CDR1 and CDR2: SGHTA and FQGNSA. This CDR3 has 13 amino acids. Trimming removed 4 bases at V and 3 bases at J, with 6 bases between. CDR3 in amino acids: CASSSFPNEKLFF. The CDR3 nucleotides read TGTGCCAGCAGCTCCTTCCCTAATGAAAAACTGTTTTTT.

In DNA, the CDR3 is TGTGCCAGCAGTTTCCGGTCTGTGAACACTGAAGCTTTCTTT. Translating gives CASSFRSVNTEAFF. The V and J genes are TRBV27 and TRBJ1-1; D remains ambiguous. The germline V gene encodes CDR1 MNHEY and CDR2 SMNVEV (reference sequence). The CDR3 length is 14 residues. V lost 3 bases and J lost 0, with 8 bases in between.

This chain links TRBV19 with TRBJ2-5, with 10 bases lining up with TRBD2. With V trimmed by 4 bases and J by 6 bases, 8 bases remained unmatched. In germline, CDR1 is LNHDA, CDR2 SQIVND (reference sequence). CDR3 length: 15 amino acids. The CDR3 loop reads CASSTGTSVLKTQYF. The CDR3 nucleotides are TGTGCCAGTAGTACCGGGACTAGCGTGTTGAAGACCCAGTACTTC.

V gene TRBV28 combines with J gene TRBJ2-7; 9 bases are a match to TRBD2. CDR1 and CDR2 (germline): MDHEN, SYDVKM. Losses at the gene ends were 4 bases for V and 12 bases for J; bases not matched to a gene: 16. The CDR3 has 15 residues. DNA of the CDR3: TGTGCCAGCAGTTCTCCTGCTAGCGGGAAACTGTTGGGGTACTTC. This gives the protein CASSSPASGKLLGYF.

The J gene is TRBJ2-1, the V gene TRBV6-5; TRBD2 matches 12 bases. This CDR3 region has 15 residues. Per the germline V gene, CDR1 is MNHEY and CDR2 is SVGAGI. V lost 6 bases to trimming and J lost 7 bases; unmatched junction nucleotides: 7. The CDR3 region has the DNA TGTGCCAGCAGAAGGACTAGCGGGGTTCGGAATGAGCAGTTCTTC. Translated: CASRRTSGVRNEQFF.

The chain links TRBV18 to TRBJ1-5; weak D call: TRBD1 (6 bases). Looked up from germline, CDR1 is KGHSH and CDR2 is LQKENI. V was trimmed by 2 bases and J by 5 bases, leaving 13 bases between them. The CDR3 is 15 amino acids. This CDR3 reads CASSPAEGGYQPQHF. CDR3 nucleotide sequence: TGTGCCAGCTCACCAGCTGAAGGGGGATATCAGCCCCAGCATTTT.

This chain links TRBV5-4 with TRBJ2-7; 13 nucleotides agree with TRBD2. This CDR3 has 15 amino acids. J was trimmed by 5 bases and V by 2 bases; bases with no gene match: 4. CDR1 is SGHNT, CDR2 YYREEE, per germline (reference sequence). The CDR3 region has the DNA TGTGCCAGCAGCTTACGGACTAGCGGGAGTGACGAGCAGTACTTC. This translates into CASSLRTSGSDEQYF.

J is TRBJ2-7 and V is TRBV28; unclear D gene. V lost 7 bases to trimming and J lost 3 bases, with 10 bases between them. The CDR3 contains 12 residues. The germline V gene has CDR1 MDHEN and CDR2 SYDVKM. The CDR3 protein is CASKRQNYEQYF. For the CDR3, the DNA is TGTGCCAGCAAGCGCCAGAACTACGAGCAGTACTTC.

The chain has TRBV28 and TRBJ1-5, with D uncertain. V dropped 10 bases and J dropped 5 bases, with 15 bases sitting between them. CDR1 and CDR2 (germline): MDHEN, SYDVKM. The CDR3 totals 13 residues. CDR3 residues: CATLGGYYQPQHF. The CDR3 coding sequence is TGTGCCACCCTAGGAGGGTACTATCAGCCCCAGCATTTT. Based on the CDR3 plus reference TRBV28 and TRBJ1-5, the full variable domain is DVKVTQSSRYLVKRTGEKVFLECVQDMDHENMFWYRQDPGLGLRLIYFSYDVKMKEKGDIPEGYSVSREKKERFSLILESASTNQTSMYLCATLGGYYQPQHFGDGTRLSIL.

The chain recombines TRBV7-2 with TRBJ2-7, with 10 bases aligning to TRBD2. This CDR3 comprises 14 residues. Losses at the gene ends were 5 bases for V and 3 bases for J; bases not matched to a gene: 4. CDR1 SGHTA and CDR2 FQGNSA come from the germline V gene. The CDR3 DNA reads TGTGCCAGCAGCAAACTAGCGGGAAACTACGAGCAGTACTTC. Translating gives CASSKLAGNYEQYF.

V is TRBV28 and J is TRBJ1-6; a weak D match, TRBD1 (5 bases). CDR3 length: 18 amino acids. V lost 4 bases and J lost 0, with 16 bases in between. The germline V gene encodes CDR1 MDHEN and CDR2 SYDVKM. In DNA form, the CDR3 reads TGTGCCAGCAGTTCCACCGGGACTTTAAGCTCCTATAATTCACCCCTCCACTTT. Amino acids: CASSSTGTLSSYNSPLHF.

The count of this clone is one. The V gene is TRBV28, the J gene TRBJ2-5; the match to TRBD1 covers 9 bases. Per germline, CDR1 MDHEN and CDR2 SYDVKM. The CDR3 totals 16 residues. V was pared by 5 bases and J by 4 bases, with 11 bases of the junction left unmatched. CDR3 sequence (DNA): TGTGCCAGCAGTGGACACACAGGGGGCGCGGGAGAGACCCAGTACTTC. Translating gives CASSGHTGGAGETQYF.

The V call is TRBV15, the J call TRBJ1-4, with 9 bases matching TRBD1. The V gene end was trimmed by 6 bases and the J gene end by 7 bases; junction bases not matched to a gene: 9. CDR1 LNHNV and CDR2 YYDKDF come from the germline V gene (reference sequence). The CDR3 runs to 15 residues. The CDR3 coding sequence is TGTGCCACCAGTTACGGGACAGGGACGGGTGAAAAACTGTTTTTT. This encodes CATSYGTGTGEKLFF.

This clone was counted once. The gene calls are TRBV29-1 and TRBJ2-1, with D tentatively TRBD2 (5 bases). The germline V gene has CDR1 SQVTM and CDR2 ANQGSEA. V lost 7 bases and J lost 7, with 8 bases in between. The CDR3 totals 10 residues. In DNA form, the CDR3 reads TGCAGCGCAGAGGGAAATGAGCAGTTCTTC. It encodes CSAEGNEQFF.

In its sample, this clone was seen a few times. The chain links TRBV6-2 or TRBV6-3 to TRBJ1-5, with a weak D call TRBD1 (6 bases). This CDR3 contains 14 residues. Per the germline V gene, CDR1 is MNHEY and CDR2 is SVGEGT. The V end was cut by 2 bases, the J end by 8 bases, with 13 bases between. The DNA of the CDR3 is TGTGCCAGCAGTTACACAGGGTGGGGTAAGCCCCAGCATTTT. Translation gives CASSYTGWGKPQHF.

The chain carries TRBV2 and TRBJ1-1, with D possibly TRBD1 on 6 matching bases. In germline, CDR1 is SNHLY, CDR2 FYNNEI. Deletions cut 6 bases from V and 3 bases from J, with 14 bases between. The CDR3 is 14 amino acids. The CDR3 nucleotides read TGTGCCAGCAGAGTTACAGGGCGTTACACTGAAGCTTTCTTT. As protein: CASRVTGRYTEAFF.

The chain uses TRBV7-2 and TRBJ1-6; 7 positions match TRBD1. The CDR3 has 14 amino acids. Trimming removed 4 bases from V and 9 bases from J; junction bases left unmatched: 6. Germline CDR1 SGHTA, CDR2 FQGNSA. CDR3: CASSSAGGGSPLHF. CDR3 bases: TGTGCCAGCAGCTCCGCAGGGGGAGGTTCACCCCTCCACTTT. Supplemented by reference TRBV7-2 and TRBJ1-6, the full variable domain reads GAGVSQSPSNKVTEKGKDVELRCDPISGHTALYWYRQSLGQGLEFLIYFQGNSAPDKSGLPSDRFSAERTGGSVSTLTIQRTQQEDSAVYLCASSSAGGGSPLHFGNGTRLTVT.

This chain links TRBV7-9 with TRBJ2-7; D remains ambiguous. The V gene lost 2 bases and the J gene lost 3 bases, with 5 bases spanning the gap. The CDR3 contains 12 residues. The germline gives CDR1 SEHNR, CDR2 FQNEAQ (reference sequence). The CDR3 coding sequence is TGTGCCAGCAGCTTACCTTACTACGAGCAGTACTTC. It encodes CASSLPYYEQYF.